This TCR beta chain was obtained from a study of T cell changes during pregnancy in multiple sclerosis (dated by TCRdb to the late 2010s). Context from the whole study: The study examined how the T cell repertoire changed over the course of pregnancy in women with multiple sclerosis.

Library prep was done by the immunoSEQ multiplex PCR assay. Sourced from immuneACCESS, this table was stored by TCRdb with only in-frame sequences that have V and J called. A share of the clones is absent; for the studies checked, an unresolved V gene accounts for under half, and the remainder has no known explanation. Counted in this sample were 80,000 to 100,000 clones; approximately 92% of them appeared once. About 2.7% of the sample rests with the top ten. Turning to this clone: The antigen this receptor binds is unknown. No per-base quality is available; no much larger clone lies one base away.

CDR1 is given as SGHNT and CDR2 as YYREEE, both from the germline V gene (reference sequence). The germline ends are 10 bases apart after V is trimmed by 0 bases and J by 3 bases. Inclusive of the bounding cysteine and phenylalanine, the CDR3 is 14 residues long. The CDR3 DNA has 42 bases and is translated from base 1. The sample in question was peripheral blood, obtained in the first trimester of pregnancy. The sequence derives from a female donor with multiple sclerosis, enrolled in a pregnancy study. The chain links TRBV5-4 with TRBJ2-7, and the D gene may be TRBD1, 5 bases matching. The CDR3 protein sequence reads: CASSLGGNIYEQYF. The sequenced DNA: TGTGCCAGCAGCTTGGGGGGCAATATCTACGAGCAGTACTTC.